The clone carrying this TCR beta chain was counted a few times. Antigen specificity is unknown. The germline gives CDR1 MNHNS, CDR2 SASEGT. This CDR3 spans 18 amino acids. The V end lost 4 bases, the J end lost 0 bases, and 21 bases lay between the germline ends. This sample was taken from a study of shared clonotypes between healthy human individuals. Study-level findings and limits: Clonotypes shared by all four sorted-subset donors had higher generation probabilities than non-shared clonotypes.

The material for each subset, its genomic DNA, was split evenly across several immunoSEQ plates. The protocol was immunoSEQ multiplex PCR, while the TCRdb copy is restricted to in-frame clones and leaves out a portion. The sample lists roughly 1 million clones, around 82% occurring once. The sample taken for sequencing was memory CD4+ T cells from PBMCs. Subset reported: CD45RA-negative fraction. The rearrangement joins TRBV6-1 to TRBJ1-2, with D possibly matching TRBD1 (5 bases). The TCR comes from a man aged 18 to 29 in good health. Some clones in this sample may be carry-over from other donors' samples. The CDR3: CASSAPRGVRGTNYGYTF. CDR3 bases: TGTGCCAGCAGTGCCCCCCGGGGTGTGAGGGGTACTAACTATGGCTACACCTTC.